Listed below are T cell receptor beta chains from one sample, sequenced in a study of glioma-infiltrating T cells after dendritic cell vaccination. Data came from immunoSEQ multiplex PCR; TCRdb stores just in-frame clones and leaves some out. The table includes around 60,000 clones, around 85% detected once. Sequenced material: blood, taken after dendritic cell vaccination. Source of these receptors: a human donor with glioblastoma. Both conserved end residues are part of each CDR3. D genes are given only for firm matches. Some rows mark clone size as missing; the rest say once, few, many or name a class of expanded clone.

abundance | j_gene | d_gene | v_gene | CDR3aa | CDR3nt
- | TRBJ1-1 | - | TRBV4-1 | CASSQSAYEAFF | TGCGCCAGCAGCCAAAGTGCCTATGAAGCTTTCTTT
- | TRBJ2-3 | TRBD1 | TRBV7-9 | CASSQPLGRGPGDTQYF | TGTGCCAGCAGCCAACCACTTGGCAGGGGGCCCGGTGATACGCAGTATTTT
- | TRBJ2-7 | - | TRBV6-1 | CASRVPTGTYEQYF | TGTGCCAGCAGGGTACCCACAGGTACCTACGAGCAGTACTTC
- | TRBJ2-7 | - | TRBV5-1 | CASSSAGRSYEQYF | TGCGCCAGCAGCTCTGCGGGGCGATCCTACGAGCAGTACTTC
- | TRBJ2-1 | TRBD2 | TRBV18 | CASSPPGLAFQPNEQFF | TGTGCCAGCTCACCACCGGGACTAGCTTTCCAGCCTAATGAGCAGTTCTTC
- | TRBJ1-2 | TRBD1 | TRBV15 | CATSRPTGGGGYTF | TGTGCCACCAGCAGACCGACAGGGGGCGGTGGCTACACCTTC
once | TRBJ2-7 | TRBD1 | TRBV29-1 | CSVGQGAYEQYF | TGCAGCGTCGGACAGGGGGCTTACGAGCAGTACTTC
few | TRBJ1-4 | TRBD1 | TRBV2 | CASSDDNYGTVKLFF | TGTGCCAGCAGTGATGATAATTATGGGACAGTCAAACTGTTTTTT
once | TRBJ1-2 | - | TRBV13 | CASSIGTMRDYDGYTF | TGTGCCAGCAGCATAGGGACCATGCGGGACTATGATGGCTACACCTTC
- | TRBJ1-5 | - | TRBV18 | CASSAQGNSNQPQHF | TGTGCCAGCTCCGCTCAGGGGAATAGCAATCAGCCCCAGCATTTT
- | TRBJ1-1 | - | TRBV11-3 | CASSTKRNTEAFF | TGTGCCAGCAGCACAAAAAGGAACACTGAAGCTTTCTTT
- | TRBJ2-7 | TRBD1 | TRBV5-1 | CAGSLAQGAYEQYF | TGCGCCGGCAGCTTGGCCCAGGGGGCGTACGAGCAGTACTTC
- | TRBJ2-3 | TRBD2 | TRBV11-1 | CASSRAGPSTDTQYF | TGTGCCAGCAGCCGAGCGGGGCCTAGCACAGATACGCAGTATTTT
- | TRBJ1-4 | - | TRBV7-8 | CASSLLAGTTNEKLFF | TGTGCCAGCAGCCTCTTAGCAGGGACAACTAATGAAAAACTGTTTTTT
- | TRBJ1-5 | - | TRBV28 | CATRGYSNQPQHF | TGTGCCACCCGAGGGTATAGCAATCAGCCCCAGCATTTT
once | TRBJ1-2 | TRBD1 | TRBV4-1 | CASSQEPDRGLNYGYTF | TGCGCCAGCAGCCAAGAGCCTGACAGGGGTCTTAACTATGGCTACACCTTC
- | TRBJ1-5 | - | TRBV15 | CATSLGGNQPQHF | TGTGCCACCAGCCTAGGGGGCAATCAGCCCCAGCATTTT
- | TRBJ1-1 | TRBD1 | TRBV7-9 | CASSPPGGLNTEAFF | TGTGCCAGCAGCCCCCCAGGGGGGCTGAACACTGAAGCTTTCTTT
once | TRBJ2-3 | TRBD2 | TRBV5-6 | CASSSTLAGTDTQYF | TGTGCCAGCAGCTCGACACTAGCGGGCACAGATACGCAGTATTTT
- | TRBJ1-1 | - | TRBV6-1 | CASNPTGILNTEAFF | TGTGCCAGCAACCCCACAGGGATCTTGAACACTGAAGCTTTCTTT
- | TRBJ2-7 | - | TRBV7-2 | CASSYQTGYYEQYF | TGTGCCAGCAGCTACCAGACAGGATACTACGAGCAGTACTTC
- | TRBJ2-1 | - | TRBV28 | CASSFMGEGNEQFF | TGTGCCAGCAGTTTTATGGGAGAGGGTAATGAGCAGTTCTTC
- | TRBJ1-2 | - | TRBV15 | CATNRDNMNYGYTF | TGTGCCACCAACCGGGACAATATGAACTATGGCTACACCTTC
- | TRBJ1-2 | TRBD1 | TRBV10-3 | CAITRRDREFYGYTF | TGTGCCATCACCAGAAGGGACAGGGAATTCTATGGCTACACCTTC